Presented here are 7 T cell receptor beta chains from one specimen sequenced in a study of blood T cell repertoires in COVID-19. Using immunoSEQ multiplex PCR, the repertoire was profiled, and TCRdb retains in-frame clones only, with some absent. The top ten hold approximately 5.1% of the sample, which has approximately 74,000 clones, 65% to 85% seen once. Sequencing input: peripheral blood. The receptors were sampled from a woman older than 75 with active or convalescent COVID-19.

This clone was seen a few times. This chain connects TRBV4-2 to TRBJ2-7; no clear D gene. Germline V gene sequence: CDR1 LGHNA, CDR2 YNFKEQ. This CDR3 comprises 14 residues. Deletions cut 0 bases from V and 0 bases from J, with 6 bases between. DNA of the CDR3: TGTGCCAGCAGCCAAGAGGGCATCTCCTACGAGCAGTACTTC. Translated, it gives CASSQEGISYEQYF.

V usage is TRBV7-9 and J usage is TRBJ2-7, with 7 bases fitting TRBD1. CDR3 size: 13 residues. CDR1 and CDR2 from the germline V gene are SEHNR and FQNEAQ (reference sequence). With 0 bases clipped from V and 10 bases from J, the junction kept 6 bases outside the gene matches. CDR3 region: CASSLAPQGSQYF. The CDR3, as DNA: TGTGCCAGCAGCTTAGCTCCACAGGGGAGTCAGTACTTC. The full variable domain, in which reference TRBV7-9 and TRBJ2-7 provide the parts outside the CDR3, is DTGVSQNPRHKITKRGQNVTFRCDPISEHNRLYWYRQTLGQGPEFLTYFQNEAQLEKSRLLSDRFSAERPKGSFSTLEIQRTEQGDSAMYLCASSLAPQGSQYFGPGTRLTVT.

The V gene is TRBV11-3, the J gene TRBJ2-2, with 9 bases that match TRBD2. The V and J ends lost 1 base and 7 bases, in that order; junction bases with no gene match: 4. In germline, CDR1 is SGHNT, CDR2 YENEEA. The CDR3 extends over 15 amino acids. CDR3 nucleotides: TGTGCCAGCAGCTTAGTATTAGCGGGAGACGGGGAGCTGTTTTTT. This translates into CASSLVLAGDGELFF.

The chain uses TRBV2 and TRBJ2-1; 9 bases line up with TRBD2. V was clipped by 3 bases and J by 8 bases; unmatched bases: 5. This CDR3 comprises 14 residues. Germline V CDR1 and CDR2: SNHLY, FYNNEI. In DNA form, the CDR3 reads TGTGCCAGCAGTGAGGCGGGAGGGGTCGATGAGCAGTTCTTC. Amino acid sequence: CASSEAGGVDEQFF.

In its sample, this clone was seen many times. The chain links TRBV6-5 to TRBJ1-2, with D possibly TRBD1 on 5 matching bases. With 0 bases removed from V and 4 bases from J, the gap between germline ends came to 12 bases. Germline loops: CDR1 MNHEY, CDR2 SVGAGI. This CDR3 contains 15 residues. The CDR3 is CASSYSGGSSYGYTF. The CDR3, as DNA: TGTGCCAGCAGTTACTCGGGGGGATCGAGCTATGGCTACACCTTC.

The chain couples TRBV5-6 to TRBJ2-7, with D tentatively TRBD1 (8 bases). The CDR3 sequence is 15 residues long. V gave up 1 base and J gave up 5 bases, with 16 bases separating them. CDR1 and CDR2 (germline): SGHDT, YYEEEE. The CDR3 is CASSLLYRGGNEQYF. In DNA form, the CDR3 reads TGTGCCAGCAGCTTGTTGTACAGGGGGGGGAACGAGCAGTACTTC.

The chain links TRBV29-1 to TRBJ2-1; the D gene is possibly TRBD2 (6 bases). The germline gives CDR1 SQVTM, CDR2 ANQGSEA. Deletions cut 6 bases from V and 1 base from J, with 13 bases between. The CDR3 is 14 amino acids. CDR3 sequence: CSVQGGGSYNEQFF. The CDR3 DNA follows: TGCAGCGTCCAAGGAGGAGGGTCCTACAATGAGCAGTTCTTC.